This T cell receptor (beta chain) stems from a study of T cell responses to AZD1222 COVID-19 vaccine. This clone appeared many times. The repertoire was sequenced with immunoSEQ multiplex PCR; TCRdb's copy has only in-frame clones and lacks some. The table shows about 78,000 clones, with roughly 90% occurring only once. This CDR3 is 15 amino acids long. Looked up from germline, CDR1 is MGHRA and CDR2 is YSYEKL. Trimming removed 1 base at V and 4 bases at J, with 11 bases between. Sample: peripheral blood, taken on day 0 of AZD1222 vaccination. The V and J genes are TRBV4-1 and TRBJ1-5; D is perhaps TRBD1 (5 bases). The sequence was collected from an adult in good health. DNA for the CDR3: TGCGCCAGCAGCCAAGGATGGGGCGAAAATCAGCCCCAGCATTTT. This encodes CASSQGWGENQPQHF.